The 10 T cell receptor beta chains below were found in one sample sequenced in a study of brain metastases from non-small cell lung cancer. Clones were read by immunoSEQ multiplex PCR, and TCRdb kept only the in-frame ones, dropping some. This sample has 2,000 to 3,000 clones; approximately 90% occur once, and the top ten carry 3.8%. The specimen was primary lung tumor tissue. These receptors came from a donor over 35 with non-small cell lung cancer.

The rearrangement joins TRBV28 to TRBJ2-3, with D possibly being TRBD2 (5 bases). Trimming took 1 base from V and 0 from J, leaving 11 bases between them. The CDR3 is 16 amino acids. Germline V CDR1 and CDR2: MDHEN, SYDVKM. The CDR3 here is CASSLLGRTSTDTQYF. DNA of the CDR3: TGTGCCAGCAGTTTATTGGGCAGGACTAGCACAGATACGCAGTATTTT.

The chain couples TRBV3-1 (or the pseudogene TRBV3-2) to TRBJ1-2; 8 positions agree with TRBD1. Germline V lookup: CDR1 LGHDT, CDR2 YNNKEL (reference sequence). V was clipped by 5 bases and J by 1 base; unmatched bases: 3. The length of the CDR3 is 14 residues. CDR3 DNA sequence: TGTGCCAGCAGCTGGACAGGGATTAACTATGGCTACACCTTC. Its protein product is CASSWTGINYGYTF.

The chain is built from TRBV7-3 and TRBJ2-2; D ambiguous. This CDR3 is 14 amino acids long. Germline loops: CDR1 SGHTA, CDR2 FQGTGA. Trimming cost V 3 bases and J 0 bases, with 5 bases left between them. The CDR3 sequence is CASSFQSNTGELFF. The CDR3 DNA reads TGTGCCAGCAGCTTCCAATCGAACACCGGGGAGCTGTTTTTT.

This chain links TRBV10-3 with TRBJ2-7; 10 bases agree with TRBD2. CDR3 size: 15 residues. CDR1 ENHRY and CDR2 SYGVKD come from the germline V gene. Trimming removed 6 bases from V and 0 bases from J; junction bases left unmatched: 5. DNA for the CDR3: TGTGCCATCAGCGACTCTAGCGGGAGCTCCTACGAGCAGTACTTC. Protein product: CAISDSSGSSYEQYF.

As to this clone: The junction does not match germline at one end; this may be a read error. CDR3 protein: CASSLELNQPQHF. The CDR3 DNA follows: TGTGCCAGCAGCTTAGAACTCAATCAACCCCAGCATTTT. The V and J genes are TRBV7-2 and TRBJ1-5; D call uncertain. The CDR3 contains 13 residues. Germline V lookup: CDR1 SGHTA, CDR2 FQGNSA.

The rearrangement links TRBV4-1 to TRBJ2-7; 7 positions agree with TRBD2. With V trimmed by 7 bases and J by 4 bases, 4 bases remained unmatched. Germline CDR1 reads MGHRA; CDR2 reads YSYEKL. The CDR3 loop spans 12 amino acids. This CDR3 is CASNSGGYEQYF. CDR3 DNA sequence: TGCGCCAGCAACTCCGGGGGGTACGAGCAGTACTTC.

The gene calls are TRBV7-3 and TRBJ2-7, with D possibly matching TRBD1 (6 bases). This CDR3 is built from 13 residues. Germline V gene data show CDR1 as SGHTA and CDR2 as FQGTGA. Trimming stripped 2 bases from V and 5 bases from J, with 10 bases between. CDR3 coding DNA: TGTGCCAGCAGCTTAGTAGGGGGTAACGAGCAGTACTTC. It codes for CASSLVGGNEQYF.

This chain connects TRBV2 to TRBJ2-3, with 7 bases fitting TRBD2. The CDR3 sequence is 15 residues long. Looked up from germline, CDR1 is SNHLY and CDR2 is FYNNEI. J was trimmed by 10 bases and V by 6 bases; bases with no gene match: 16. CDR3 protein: CASRWPVAGEIPQYF. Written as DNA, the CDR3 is TGTGCCAGCAGGTGGCCCGTCGCGGGAGAAATCCCGCAGTATTTT.

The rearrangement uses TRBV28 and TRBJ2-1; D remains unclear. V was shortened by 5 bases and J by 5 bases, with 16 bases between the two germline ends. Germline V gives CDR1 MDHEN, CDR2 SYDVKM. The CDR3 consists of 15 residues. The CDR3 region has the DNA TGTGCCAGCAGTGTTACGCCAACCGTCCACAATGAGCAGTTCTTC. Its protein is CASSVTPTVHNEQFF.

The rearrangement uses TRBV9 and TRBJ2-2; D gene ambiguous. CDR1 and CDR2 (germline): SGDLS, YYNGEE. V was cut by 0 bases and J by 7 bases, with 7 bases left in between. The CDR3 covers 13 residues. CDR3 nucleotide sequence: TGTGCCAGCAGCGTAGTAGTTCTCGGGGAGCTGTTTTTT. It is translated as CASSVVVLGELFF.